Included here is one TCR beta chain sequence, with context. Its antigen is currently unknown. RNA transcripts yielded amplified TCR beta CDR3 regions. First-round RT-PCR of the TCR CDR3 relied on the HTBI primer set. TCRdb fed the multiplex PCR reads into MiXCR, producing one record per CDR3 protein. The table lists more than 550,000 distinct CDR3 sequences, 17% of them singletons. This sample was included in a study of T cells in Graves' hyperthyroidism and ophthalmopathy. Study outcomes and limitations: From stable hyperthyroidism, ophthalmopathy was set apart by a 13 V-J model.

Germline CDR1 is MNHGY and CDR2 is SVAAGI. This CDR3 has 14 amino acids. The ends were cut back, 4 bases at V and 0 bases at J, with 9 bases in the middle. No progression to ophthalmopathy during 18 months of follow-up defined stable disease. The sample comprised blood. J is TRBJ1-1 and V is TRBV6-9; D is uncertain. The clonotype was recovered from a man between 45 and 60 years old with Graves' hyperthyroidism. The CDR3 DNA is TGTGCCAGCAGTTCCGACTACATGAACACTGAAGCTTTCTTT. The encoded protein is CASSSDYMNTEAFF.